This T cell receptor beta chain originates from a study of shared clonotypes between healthy human individuals. Study background: Aged 18 to 49, the donors were two women and a few men.

The CDR3 extends over 14 amino acids. CDR1 and CDR2 from the germline V gene are SQVTM and ANQGSEA. V was pared by 1 base and J by 0 bases, with 9 bases between. Donation came from healthy HIV-negative adults that had no recent acute infections or vaccinations. Genomic DNA of each subset was evenly split across several immunoSEQ plates. Produced via immunoSEQ multiplex PCR; TCRdb's table is partial and in-frame only. In the table there are about 460,000 clones, 75% to 80% of which are singletons. The sequenced material came from PBMCs. The chain combines TRBV29-1 with TRBJ1-1; tentatively, D is TRBD1 (5 bases). The receptor was derived from a woman aged 40 to 50 in good health. Some clones in this sample may be carry-over from other donors' samples. The CDR3 nucleotides are TGCAGCGTTGAAGTGGGACTGTTGAACACTGAAGCTTTCTTT. Its protein is CSVEVGLLNTEAFF.